A single sample gave rise to the 4 T cell receptor beta chains below, sequenced in a study of T-cell reconstitution after alpha-beta-depleted transplantation in children. Unique molecular identifiers featured in how the TCRbeta library was prepared. Each CDR3 protein is one row after TCRdb ran MiXCR on the PCR reads. This table has about 610,000 distinct CDR3 sequences, over 9.5% appearing once. Material: PBMCs from the stem cell graft donor, obtained from the stem cell graft. These receptor sequences come from a human donor who donated a stem cell graft to a child with acute myeloid leukemia.

This clonotype has only a few counts. The chain employs TRBV2 and TRBJ2-2; TRBD1 matches at 8 bases. The CDR3 extends over 15 amino acids. Unmatched junction bases numbered 5, after V lost 2 bases and J lost 6 bases. CDR1 SNHLY and CDR2 FYNNEI come from the germline V gene. The CDR3 loop reads CASSEYRGSSGELFF. DNA of the CDR3: TGTGCCAGCAGTGAATACAGGGGGTCTTCCGGGGAGCTGTTTTTT.

The CDR3 nucleotides are TGTGCCAGCACCAAAGCGGGAGTGTGGAATGAGCAGTTCTTC. Protein: CASTKAGVWNEQFF. The gene calls are TRBV7-2 and TRBJ2-1, with 8 bases aligning to TRBD2. The germline V gene encodes CDR1 SGHTA and CDR2 FQGNSA. V was pared by 7 bases and J by 7 bases, with 9 bases of the junction left unmatched. This CDR3 region has 14 residues.

This clonotype was observed a few times. The chain carries TRBV3-1 and TRBJ2-1; tentatively, D is TRBD2 (5 bases). This CDR3 spans 14 amino acids. Trimming stripped 1 base from V and 15 bases from J, with 19 bases between. Germline CDR1 LGHDT, CDR2 YNNKEL (reference sequence). The CDR3 nucleotides read TGTGCCAGCAGCCAAGCAAACGGGATTGGGCCTCTGTTCTTC. Translation: CASSQANGIGPLFF.

This clonotype was seen many times. This chain links TRBV29-1 with TRBJ2-5; 12 positions agree with TRBD1. This CDR3 has 15 amino acids. Germline V lookup: CDR1 SQVTM, CDR2 ANQGSEA. J was trimmed by 5 bases and V by 7 bases; bases with no gene match: 11. The CDR3 DNA follows: TGCAGCGCCGAGGGGGGACAGGGGGCGAGGGAGACCCAGTACTTC. It yields the protein CSAEGGQGARETQYF.